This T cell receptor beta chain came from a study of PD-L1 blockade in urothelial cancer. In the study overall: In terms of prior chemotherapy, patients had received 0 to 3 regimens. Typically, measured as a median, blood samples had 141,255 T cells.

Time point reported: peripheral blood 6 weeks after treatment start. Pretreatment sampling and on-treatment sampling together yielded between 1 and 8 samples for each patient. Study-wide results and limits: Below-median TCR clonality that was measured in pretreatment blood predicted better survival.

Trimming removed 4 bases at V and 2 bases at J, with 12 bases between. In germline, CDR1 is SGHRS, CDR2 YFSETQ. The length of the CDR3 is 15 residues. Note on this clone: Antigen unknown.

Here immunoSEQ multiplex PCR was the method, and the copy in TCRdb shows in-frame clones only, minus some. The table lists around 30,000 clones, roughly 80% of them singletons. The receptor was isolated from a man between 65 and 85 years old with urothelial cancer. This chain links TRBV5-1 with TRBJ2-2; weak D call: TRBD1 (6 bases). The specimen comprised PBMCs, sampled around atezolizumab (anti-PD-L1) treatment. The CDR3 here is CASSRDTPNTGELFF. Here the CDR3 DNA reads TGCGCCAGCAGCCGGGACACCCCAAACACCGGGGAGCTGTTTTTT.